The 11 T cell receptor beta chains presented below share a single source sample, sequenced in a study of breast tumors, draining lymph nodes, adjacent tissues. Axillary draining lymph nodes of breast cancer patients supplied the node samples. TCRdb itself ran the multiplex PCR reads through MiXCR, one entry per CDR3 protein. The sample carries approximately 90,000 distinct CDR3 sequences, around 29% recorded once. Input material: axillary lymph node tissue. These TCRs come from a female donor with breast cancer. Some clones in this sample may be carry-over from other donors' samples.

Ten or more counts support this clonotype. The genes are TRBV24-1 and TRBJ1-2; D is perhaps TRBD1 (6 bases). Trimming took off 2 bases at V and 6 bases at J, with 15 bases between the two ends. Germline V lookup: CDR1 KGHDR, CDR2 SFDVKD. This CDR3 is 15 amino acids long. In DNA, the CDR3 is TGTGCCACCAGTGATTCCTCAGGGGTAATGCATGGCTACACCTTC. It is translated as CATSDSSGVMHGYTF.

This clonotype was counted only a few times. A read error may explain this, as a much larger clone is one base away. The chain uses TRBV12-3 or TRBV12-4 and TRBJ2-1; no clear D gene. Trimming left V 3 bases short and J 4 bases short, with 13 bases between. This CDR3 region has 15 residues. This CDR3 is CASSFEGRPYNEQFF. CDR3 nucleotides: TGTGCCAGCAGTTTCGAAGGCCGGCCGTACAATGAGCAGTTCTTC.

This clonotype came up many times. The chain links TRBV27 to TRBJ1-2, with 9 bases that match TRBD1. The V gene end was trimmed by 5 bases and the J gene end by 1 base; junction bases not matched to a gene: 11. Germline V CDR1 and CDR2: MNHEY, SMNVEV (reference sequence). This CDR3 region has 17 residues. The CDR3 coding sequence is TGTGCCAGCAGTCCCTCGCTACGACAGGGGGTTAACTATGGCTACACCTTC. This sequence encodes CASSPSLRQGVNYGYTF.

The sample holds a few counts of this clonotype. The V and J genes are TRBV30 and TRBJ1-1; tentative D call: TRBD1 (5 bases). This CDR3 is built from 12 residues. Germline V gives CDR1 GTSNPN, CDR2 SVGIG (reference sequence). The V end was cut by 0 bases, the J end by 3 bases, with 5 bases between. The CDR3: CAWSVGDTEAFF. Here the CDR3 DNA reads TGTGCCTGGAGTGTGGGGGACACTGAAGCTTTCTTT.

The table lists this clonotype with many counts. The rearrangement uses TRBV29-1 and TRBJ2-3; D may be TRBD2 (6 bases). The V gene lost 5 bases and the J gene lost 6 bases, with 21 bases spanning the gap. Germline-derived CDR1 and CDR2 are SQVTM and ANQGSEA. The CDR3 extends over 15 amino acids. In nucleotides, the CDR3 is TGCAGCGTTACTCATCGGGGCAGGGCGGGGGATACGCAGTATTTT. This sequence encodes CSVTHRGRAGDTQYF.

This clonotype has only one observation. Its ends do not fully match the called genes, so a read error is possible. The chain recombines TRBV4-3 with TRBJ2-6; no firm D call. This CDR3 has 14 amino acids. Germline V CDR1 and CDR2: LGHNA, YSLEER. The chain's CDR3 is CASGQGPGANVLTF. The CDR3, as DNA: TGCGCCAGCGGCCAAGGCCCTGGGGCCAACGTCCTGACTTTC.

The CDR3 region is CASSLAGVQGTDTQYF. CDR3 DNA sequence: TGTGCCAGCAGCTTAGCGGGAGTGCAAGGCACAGATACGCAGTATTTT. The V gene is TRBV7-3, the J gene TRBJ2-3; TRBD2 agrees at 7 bases. The CDR3 is made up of 16 amino acids. The V and J ends lost 2 bases and 1 base, in that order; junction bases with no gene match: 6. CDR1 SGHTA and CDR2 FQGTGA come from the germline V gene.

This clonotype was picked up a small number of times. With a much larger clone just one base away, this may be a read error. Because the CDR3 is missing its conserved closing phenylalanine or tryptophan, this is likely a read error. The chain employs TRBV7-7 and TRBJ2-1, with TRBD2 matching 7 bases. With V trimmed by 1 base and J by 7 bases, 4 bases remained unmatched. CDR3 length: 14 amino acids. Germline V gives CDR1 SSHAT, CDR2 FNYEAQ (reference sequence). CDR3 protein: CASSLGRERNEQFL. The DNA of the CDR3 is TGTGCCAGCAGCTTAGGGCGGGAGAGAAATGAGCAGTTCCTC.

Many counts were recorded for this clonotype. The rearrangement joins TRBV7-2 to TRBJ2-7, with 12 nucleotides matching TRBD1. Trimming took 0 bases from V and 4 from J; bases not matched to a gene: 4. CDR3 length: 16 amino acids. Per germline, CDR1 SGHTA and CDR2 FQGNSA. The CDR3 DNA reads TGTGCCAGCAGCTTAGCGGGGACAGGGGGCGTTTACGAGCAGTACTTC. Translation: CASSLAGTGGVYEQYF.

There are a few counts of this clonotype. The chain recombines TRBV3-1 with TRBJ2-1; 11 bases map to TRBD2. J was trimmed by 7 bases and V by 4 bases; bases with no gene match: 9. Germline V lookup: CDR1 LGHDT, CDR2 YNNKEL (reference sequence). The CDR3 is made up of 16 amino acids. This chain's CDR3 is CASSLIAGGPTNEQFF. The CDR3 coding sequence is TGTGCCAGCAGCCTTATAGCGGGAGGGCCCACGAATGAGCAGTTCTTC.

This clonotype has a count of ten or more. The chain uses TRBV5-6 and TRBJ2-1; 8 nucleotides match TRBD2. V lost 4 bases, J lost 9 bases, and 15 bases stayed unmatched. The CDR3 loop spans 16 amino acids. The germline V gene encodes CDR1 SGHDT and CDR2 YYEEEE. In DNA, the CDR3 is TGTGCCAGCAGCCCGTCGGGACCAGCGGGAGAGACTGAGCAGTTCTTC. This codes for CASSPSGPAGETEQFF.